Reported below is one T cell receptor (beta chain). Its specificity is not known. Trimming took 5 bases from V and 2 from J, leaving 20 bases between them. CDR3 length: 16 amino acids. Per the germline V gene, CDR1 is SQVTM and CDR2 is ANQGSEA. The treatment is: over 15 received Ad26.COV2.S at low or high dose, single or two shots; about 5 received placebo; per-sample allocation not given. Following the first vaccine or placebo injection, samples were taken on day 63. In the vaccine, an Ad26 vector expressed the SARS-CoV-2 spike of the Wuhan strain. This entry is derived from a study of Ad26.COV2.S vaccination and SARS-CoV-2 variants. Looking at the study overall: Donor got 5x10^10 or 1x10^11 viral particles of Ad26.COV2.S.

General study points: It was reported that spike-specific CD8+ and CD4+ T cell responses were substantially broad after vaccination. People given the vaccine had a wider spike-specific TCR breadth than placebo recipients did.

TCRdb keeps only in-frame clones here, not all; method: immunoSEQ multiplex PCR. This table has hundreds of thousands of clones, around nine tenths appearing once. The sample was peripheral blood, taken in a trial of Ad26.COV2.S vaccine versus placebo. This TCR came from a person between 18 and 60 years old who received the Ad26.COV2.S COVID-19 vaccine or a placebo. This sequence joins TRBV29-1 and TRBJ2-3; TRBD1 might be the D (6 bases). CDR3 sequence: CSVKQLLQGYTDTQYF. DNA of the CDR3: TGCAGCGTTAAACAACTCCTACAGGGATACACAGATACGCAGTATTTT.